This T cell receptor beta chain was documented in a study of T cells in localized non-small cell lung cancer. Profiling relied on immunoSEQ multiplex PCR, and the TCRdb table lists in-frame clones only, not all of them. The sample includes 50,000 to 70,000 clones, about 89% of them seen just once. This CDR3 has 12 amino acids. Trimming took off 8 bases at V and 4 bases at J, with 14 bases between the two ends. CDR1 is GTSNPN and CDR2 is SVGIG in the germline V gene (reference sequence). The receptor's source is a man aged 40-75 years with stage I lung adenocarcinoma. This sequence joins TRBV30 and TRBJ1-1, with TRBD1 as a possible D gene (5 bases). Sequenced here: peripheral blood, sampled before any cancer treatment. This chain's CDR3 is CAGRTPATEAFF. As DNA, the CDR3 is TGTGCCGGAAGGACACCGGCCACTGAAGCTTTCTTT.